The clone carrying this T cell receptor (beta chain) was observed a few times. Antigen unknown. The sample comes from a study of cytomegalovirus exposure and HLA in healthy donors. The primer mix had 60 Vbeta and 13 Jbeta primers. The data were produced by immunoSEQ multiplex PCR, yet TCRdb's version contains in-frame clones alone and is incomplete. The sample carries 150,000 to 180,000 clones, more than 70% recorded once. The CDR3 extends over 12 amino acids. V was clipped by 4 bases and J by 6 bases; unmatched bases: 0. Germline lookup yields CDR1 WNHNN and CDR2 SYGVQD (reference sequence). Study outcomes and limitations: Donor immune exposure was known only as CMV serostatus.

The chain recombines TRBV10-1 with TRBJ2-7, with 10 nucleotides matching TRBD2. The specimen was PBMCs. The receptor was isolated from a woman aged 35 to 49 in good health and CMV-seropositive. The CDR3 DNA follows: TGCGCCAGCAGTGTAGCGGGAGGCGAGCAGTACTTC. This gives the protein CASSVAGGEQYF.